The sequence of this TCR beta chain was determined in a study of low-dose radiotherapy and immunotherapy resistance in tumors. Study at large: Participants in Cohort 1 were administered 0.5 Gy per fraction at 2-week intervals, to a cumulative dose of 6.5 Gy. One day before radiation and immunotherapy, intravenous cyclophosphamide 200 mg/m2 was administered, with this repeated every two weeks. Patients were given intravenous nivolumab 240 mg every two weeks plus ipilimumab 1 mg/kg every six weeks.

The sample's time point: after trial treatment. Specified treatment: LDRT plus nivolumab, ipilimumab, low-dose cyclophosphamide and aspirin (RACIN trial). Patients with advanced, tumor-infiltrating lymphocyte-negative solid tumors were eligible. TRAV- and TRBV-specific primers were used for first-strand cDNA, which covered alpha and beta chains. A constant-region primer paired with the V-primer adapter amplified TCRs over about 20 PCR cycles. TCRdb reprocessed the reads with MiXCR, giving one entry per CDR3 protein. This table holds around 100,000 distinct CDR3 sequences, around 20% found once. V lost 0 bases and J lost 2, with 6 bases in between. The CDR3 runs to 14 residues. Germline V gene data show CDR1 as WNHNN and CDR2 as SYGVQD (reference sequence).

The specimen comprised PBMCs, sampled after low-dose radiotherapy plus immunotherapy. V gene TRBV10-1 combines with J gene TRBJ2-3; D is uncertain. The clonotype was recovered from a female donor with ovarian cancer. The CDR3 sequence: CASSESGITDTQYF. In nucleotides, the CDR3 is TGCGCCAGCAGTGAGTCGGGGATCACAGATACGCAGTATTTT.